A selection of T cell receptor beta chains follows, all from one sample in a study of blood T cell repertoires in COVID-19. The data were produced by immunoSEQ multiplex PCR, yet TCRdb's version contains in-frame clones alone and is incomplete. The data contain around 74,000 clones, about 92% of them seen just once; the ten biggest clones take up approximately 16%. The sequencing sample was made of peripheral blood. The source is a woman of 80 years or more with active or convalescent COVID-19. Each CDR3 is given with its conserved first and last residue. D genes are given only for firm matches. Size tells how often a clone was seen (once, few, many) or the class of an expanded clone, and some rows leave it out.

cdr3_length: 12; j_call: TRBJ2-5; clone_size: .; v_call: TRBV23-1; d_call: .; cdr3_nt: TGCGCCCTGCCGGGGGTGGAAGAGACCCAGTACTTC; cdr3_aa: CALPGVEETQYF
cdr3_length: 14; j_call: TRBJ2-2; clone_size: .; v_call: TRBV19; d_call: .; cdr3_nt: TGTGCCAGCAGTCCCCAAATGTACACCGGGGAGCTGTTTTTT; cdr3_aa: CASSPQMYTGELFF
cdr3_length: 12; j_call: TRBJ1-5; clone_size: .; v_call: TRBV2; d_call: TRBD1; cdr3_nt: TGTGCCAGTGGGACAGGGGATCAGCCCCAGCATTTT; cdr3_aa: CASGTGDQPQHF
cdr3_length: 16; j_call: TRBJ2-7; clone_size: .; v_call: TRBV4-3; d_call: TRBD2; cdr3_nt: TGCGCCAGCAGCCAAGATCGGGGAGGGCCCTCCTACGAGCAGTACTTC; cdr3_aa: CASSQDRGGPSYEQYF
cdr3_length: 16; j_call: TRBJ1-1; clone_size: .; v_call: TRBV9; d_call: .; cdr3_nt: TGTGCCAGCAGCCCACCGACCAGGGACACAAACACTGAAGCTTTCTTT; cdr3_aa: CASSPPTRDTNTEAFF
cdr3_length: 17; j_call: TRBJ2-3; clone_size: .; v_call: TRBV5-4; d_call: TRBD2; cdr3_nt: TGTGCCAGCAGCCGTAGGACTAGCGGGGTTCGCACAGATACGCAGTATTTT; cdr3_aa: CASSRRTSGVRTDTQYF
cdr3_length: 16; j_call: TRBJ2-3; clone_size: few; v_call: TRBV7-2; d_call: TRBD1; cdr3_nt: TGTGCCAGCAGTCGTCAGGGGGCGTCTCTTACAGATACGCAGTATTTT; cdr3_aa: CASSRQGASLTDTQYF
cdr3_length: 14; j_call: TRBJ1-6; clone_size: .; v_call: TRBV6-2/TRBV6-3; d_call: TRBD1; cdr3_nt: TGTGCCAGCAGCCTTCCAGGGGGCACTTACGCCCTCCACTTT; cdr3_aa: CASSLPGGTYALHF
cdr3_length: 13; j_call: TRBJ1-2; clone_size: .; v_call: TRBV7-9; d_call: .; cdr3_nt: TGTGCCAGCAGCCCAGACGGGAACTATGGCTACACCTTC; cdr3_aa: CASSPDGNYGYTF
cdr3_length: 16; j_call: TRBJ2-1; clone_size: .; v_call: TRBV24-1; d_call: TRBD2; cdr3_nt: TGTGCCACCAGTGATTGGAGCGGGGGGCGTTACAATGAGCAGTTCTTC; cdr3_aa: CATSDWSGGRYNEQFF
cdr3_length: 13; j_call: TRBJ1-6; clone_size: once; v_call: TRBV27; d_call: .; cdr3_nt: TGTGCCAGCAGTCCGCAGTATAATTCACCCCTCCACTTT; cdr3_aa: CASSPQYNSPLHF
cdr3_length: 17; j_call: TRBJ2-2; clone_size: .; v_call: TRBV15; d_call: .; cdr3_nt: TGTGCCACCAGCTCCCACTGGGGACACAAGAACACCGGGGAGCTGTTTTTT; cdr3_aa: CATSSHWGHKNTGELFF
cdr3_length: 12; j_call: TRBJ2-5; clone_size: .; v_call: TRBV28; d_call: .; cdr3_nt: TGTGCCAGCAGTTTTTCCCCCCGGACCCAGTACTTC; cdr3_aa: CASSFSPRTQYF
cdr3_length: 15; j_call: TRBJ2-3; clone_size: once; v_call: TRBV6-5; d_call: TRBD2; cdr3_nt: TGTGCCAGTAAACTAGAGCGGGACTACACAGATACGCAGTATTTT; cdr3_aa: CASKLERDYTDTQYF
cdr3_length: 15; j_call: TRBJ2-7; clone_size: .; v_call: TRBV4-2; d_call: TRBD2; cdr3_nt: TGTGCCAGCAGCCAAGATCCGGGAGGGACCTACGAGCAGTACTTC; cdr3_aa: CASSQDPGGTYEQYF
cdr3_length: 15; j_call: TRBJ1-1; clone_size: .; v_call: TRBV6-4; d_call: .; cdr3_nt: TGTGCCAGCAGTGACTCGTCCGGGGGGAAAACTGAAGCTTTCTTT; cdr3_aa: CASSDSSGGKTEAFF
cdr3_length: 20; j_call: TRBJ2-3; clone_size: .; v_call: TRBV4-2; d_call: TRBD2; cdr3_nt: TGTGCCAGCAGCCAAGATGGGCTAGCGGGGGGCCGGGGGGGCACAGATACGCAGTATTTT; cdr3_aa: CASSQDGLAGGRGGTDTQYF
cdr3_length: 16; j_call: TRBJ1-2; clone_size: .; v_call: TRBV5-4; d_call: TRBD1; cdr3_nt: TGTGCCAGCAGCCCCACTGTAGGCGGGACAGCCTTACCGAAGGCCTTC; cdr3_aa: CASSPTVGGTALPKAF
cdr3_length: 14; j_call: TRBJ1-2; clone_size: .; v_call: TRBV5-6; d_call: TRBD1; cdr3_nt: TGTGCCAGCAGCGTGGGACAGGGGGGGTATGGCTACACCTTC; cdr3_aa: CASSVGQGGYGYTF
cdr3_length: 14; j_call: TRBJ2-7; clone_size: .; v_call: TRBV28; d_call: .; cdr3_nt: TGTGCCAGCAGTGAAGTCCACACAACCTACGAGCAGTACTTC; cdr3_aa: CASSEVHTTYEQYF
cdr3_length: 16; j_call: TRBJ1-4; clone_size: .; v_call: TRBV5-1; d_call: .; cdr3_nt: TGCGCCAGCAGCTCGGGGGGCGCAAGGCCTAATGAAAAACTGTTTTTT; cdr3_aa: CASSSGGARPNEKLFF
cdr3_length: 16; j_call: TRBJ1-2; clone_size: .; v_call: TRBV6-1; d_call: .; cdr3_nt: TGTGCCAGCAGTGAAGCGCGGGGACCGCTGAAGTATGGCTACACCTTC; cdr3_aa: CASSEARGPLKYGYTF
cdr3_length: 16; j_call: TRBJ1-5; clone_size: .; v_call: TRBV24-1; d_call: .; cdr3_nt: TGTGCCACCAGTGATCACAGGGAAATAGGCAATCAGCCCCAGCATTTT; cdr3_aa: CATSDHREIGNQPQHF
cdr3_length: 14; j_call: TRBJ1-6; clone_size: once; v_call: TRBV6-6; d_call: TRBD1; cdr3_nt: TGTGCCAGCAGTAGGACAGGGGATAATTCACCCCTCCACTTT; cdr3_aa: CASSRTGDNSPLHF
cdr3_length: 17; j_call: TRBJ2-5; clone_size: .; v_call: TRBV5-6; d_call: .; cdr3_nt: TGTGCCAGCAGCTTACTCGTCCAGTGGAGGGAATTGGAGACCCAGTACTTC; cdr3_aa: CASSLLVQWRELETQYF
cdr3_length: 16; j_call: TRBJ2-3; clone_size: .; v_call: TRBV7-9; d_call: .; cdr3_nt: TGTGCCAGCAGCCGCTTTTCGTTCACTAGCACAGATACGCAGTATTTT; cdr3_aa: CASSRFSFTSTDTQYF